This passage covers 21 T cell receptor beta chains from one sample sequenced in a study of T cells in Graves' hyperthyroidism and ophthalmopathy. TCR beta CDR3 regions were amplified from RNA. HTBI primers were the set used in a first-round RT-PCR of the TCR CDR3. From the multiplex PCR reads, TCRdb called clonotypes with MiXCR, one entry per CDR3 protein. The repertoire holds under 600,000 distinct CDR3 sequences, with around 15% as singletons. Input material: blood. These receptors were collected from a woman aged 40 to 49 with Graves' ophthalmopathy.

The sample holds many counts of this clonotype. V gene TRBV2 combines with J gene TRBJ2-1; D uncertain. Germline CDR1 SNHLY, CDR2 FYNNEI. Between the trimmed V and J ends, which lost 6 bases and 0 bases, there was a span of 9 bases. This CDR3 comprises 14 residues. DNA of the CDR3: TGTGCCAGCAGGAGGACCAGCTCCTACAATGAGCAGTTCTTC. This codes for CASRRTSSYNEQFF.

In this sample, this clonotype turned up many times. The chain employs TRBV7-2 and TRBJ1-5; 8 positions match TRBD1. The CDR3 covers 15 residues. The V and J ends lost 4 bases and 5 bases, in that order; junction bases with no gene match: 7. The germline gives CDR1 SGHTA, CDR2 FQGNSA. CDR3 loop: CASSSWTGKDQPQHF. The CDR3 DNA follows: TGTGCCAGCAGCTCGTGGACAGGGAAGGATCAGCCCCAGCATTTT. Drawing the rest from reference TRBV7-2 and TRBJ1-5, the complete variable domain is GAGVSQSPSNKVTEKGKDVELRCDPISGHTALYWYRQSLGQGLEFLIYFQGNSAPDKSGLPSDRFSAERTGGSVSTLTIQRTQQEDSAVYLCASSSWTGKDQPQHFGDGTRLSIL.

This clonotype was observed at least ten times. The chain carries TRBV3-1 and TRBJ1-1, with D possibly matching TRBD1 (5 bases). Per germline, CDR1 LGHDT and CDR2 YNNKEL (reference sequence). V lost 0 bases and J 6 bases, leaving 8 bases between the germline ends. CDR3 length: 13 residues. The chain's CDR3 is CASSQEGVAEAFF. CDR3 nucleotide sequence: TGTGCCAGCAGCCAAGAGGGGGTTGCTGAAGCTTTCTTT.

This chain links TRBV20-1 with TRBJ2-5, with D maybe TRBD2 (6 bases). The germline gives CDR1 DFQATT, CDR2 SNEGSKA (reference sequence). V was shortened by 6 bases and J by 0 bases, with 17 bases between the two germline ends. The CDR3 consists of 15 residues. CDR3 sequence (DNA): TGCAGTGCCGAGGGCGCGCGGGGTAACCAAGAGACCCAGTACTTC. It is translated as CSAEGARGNQETQYF.

The sample holds many counts of this clonotype. V usage is TRBV27 and J usage is TRBJ1-5; D is undetermined. Germline V gives CDR1 MNHEY, CDR2 SMNVEV (reference sequence). CDR3 length: 13 amino acids. The V end lost 0 bases, the J end lost 6 bases, and 6 bases lay between the germline ends. Here the CDR3 DNA reads TGTGCCAGCAGTTTATCGTTTGGTCAGCCCCAGCATTTT. The encoded protein is CASSLSFGQPQHF.

In this sample, this clonotype turned up many times. This chain connects TRBV2 to TRBJ1-5, with a tentative D call TRBD1 (6 bases). The germline V gene has CDR1 SNHLY and CDR2 FYNNEI. The CDR3 covers 15 residues. V dropped 3 bases and J dropped 3 bases, with 12 bases sitting between them. The CDR3 protein is CASSDARDTNQPQHF. The CDR3 nucleotides are TGTGCCAGCAGTGATGCAAGGGACACCAATCAGCCCCAGCATTTT.

This clonotype was recorded many times. CDR3 DNA: TGTGCCTGGAGTCCCGGGACAGGAGAGACCCAGTACTTC. This encodes CAWSPGTGETQYF. The V gene is TRBV30, the J gene TRBJ2-5, with 8 positions matching TRBD1. Germline V gene lookup returns CDR1 GTSNPN and CDR2 SVGIG (reference sequence). Trimming removed 2 bases from V and 4 bases from J; junction bases left unmatched: 3. The CDR3 loop spans 13 amino acids.

This clonotype was counted only a few times. The chain couples TRBV2 to TRBJ2-5; 7 bases map to TRBD1. This CDR3 has 16 residues. Trimming took 7 bases from V and 5 from J; bases not matched to a gene: 16. Germline V gene sequence: CDR1 SNHLY, CDR2 FYNNEI. CDR3 protein: CASTEGEGQLWETQYF. CDR3 nucleotide sequence: TGTGCCAGCACCGAGGGCGAGGGACAGCTCTGGGAGACCCAGTACTTC.

The table lists this clonotype with a few counts. This chain connects TRBV20-1 to TRBJ2-1; the match to TRBD1 covers 10 bases. CDR3 length: 13 amino acids. The germline V gene has CDR1 DFQATT and CDR2 SNEGSKA (reference sequence). J lost 6 bases, V lost 6 bases, and 5 bases had no gene match. The CDR3 is CSARGQGINEQFF. The CDR3 DNA reads TGCAGTGCCCGGGGACAGGGGATCAATGAGCAGTTCTTC.

There are a few counts of this clonotype. V usage is TRBV27 and J usage is TRBJ2-7, with D possibly matching TRBD1 (5 bases). Looked up from germline, CDR1 is MNHEY and CDR2 is SMNVEV (reference sequence). V lost 3 bases, J lost 4 bases, and 16 bases lay in between. The CDR3 is 15 residues long. Written as DNA, the CDR3 is TGTGCCAGCAGTTTGTTAGGGGTTCTTGGATACGAGCAGTACTTC. Its protein is CASSLLGVLGYEQYF.

This clonotype showed up many times. The chain has TRBV7-9 and TRBJ2-2; a possible D gene is TRBD1 (5 bases). This CDR3 region has 15 residues. Germline values: CDR1 SEHNR, CDR2 FQNEAQ (reference sequence). Trimming took off 4 bases at V and 1 base at J, with 10 bases between the two ends. CDR3 loop: CASSWTPLNTGELFF. CDR3 sequence (DNA): TGTGCCAGCAGCTGGACACCCCTGAACACCGGGGAGCTGTTTTTT.

The table lists this clonotype with many counts. This chain joins TRBV6-2 or TRBV6-3 and TRBJ1-1; no clear D gene. The ends were cut back, 0 bases at V and 3 bases at J, with 8 bases in the middle. CDR3 size: 14 residues. Germline CDR1 MNHEY, CDR2 SVGEGT. CDR3 coding DNA: TGTGCCAGCAGTTACTCGCCATCGGACACTGAAGCTTTCTTT. It encodes CASSYSPSDTEAFF.

In its sample, this clonotype was seen a few times. The chain has TRBV27 and TRBJ2-2; D gene ambiguous. Trimming removed 10 bases from V and 4 bases from J, with 19 bases in between. The CDR3 is made up of 15 amino acids. In germline, CDR1 is MNHEY, CDR2 SMNVEV (reference sequence). CDR3 in amino acids: CATKDRAGVTGELFF. In DNA form, the CDR3 reads TGTGCCACCAAGGATAGGGCTGGGGTCACCGGGGAGCTGTTTTTT.

This clonotype showed up many times. The CDR3 sequence: CASSYSTSSGTWEQYF. The CDR3 DNA reads as TGTGCCAGCAGTTACTCTACTAGCTCCGGAACTTGGGAGCAGTACTTC. The chain is built from TRBV6-2 or TRBV6-3 and TRBJ2-7; D is possibly TRBD2 (6 bases). The germline V gene encodes CDR1 MNHEY and CDR2 SVGEGT. V lost 0 bases to trimming and J lost 7 bases, with 19 bases between them. The CDR3 is 16 residues long.

This clonotype showed up just a few times. The chain combines TRBV30 with TRBJ1-6; 8 bases are a match to TRBD1. V trimming: 4 bases; J trimming: 10 bases; junction bases outside the gene matches: 6. Germline CDR1 and CDR2: GTSNPN and SVGIG (reference sequence). This CDR3 region has 13 residues. CDR3 DNA: TGTGCCTGGAACGGTGGACAGGGCTCACCCCTCCACTTT. This translates into CAWNGGQGSPLHF.

Turning to this clonotype: Given a much more abundant clone one base away, this may be a read error. The J gene is TRBJ1-1, the V gene TRBV5-1; D is unresolved. This CDR3 region has 14 residues. Germline loops: CDR1 SGHRS, CDR2 YFSETQ. V was cut by 4 bases and J by 4 bases, with 14 bases left in between. CDR3 DNA: TGCGCCAGCAGCGAACTCCACGGTTCCACTGAAGCTTTCTTT. Its translation is CASSELHGSTEAFF.

This clonotype was detected ten times or more. This chain joins TRBV20-1 and TRBJ2-3; possibly TRBD1 for D (5 bases). Germline CDR1 is DFQATT and CDR2 is SNEGSKA (reference sequence). This CDR3 comprises 14 residues. The V end lost 3 bases, the J end lost 2 bases, and 12 bases lay between the germline ends. For the CDR3, the DNA is TGCAGTGCTAGCGGCGACAGTGTCACAGATACGCAGTATTTT. Translation: CSASGDSVTDTQYF.

This rearrangement joins TRBV7-9 to TRBJ1-5, with D possibly matching TRBD1 (5 bases). The V gene's germline CDR1 is SEHNR and CDR2 FQNEAQ (reference sequence). V lost 3 bases and J lost 5, with 17 bases in between. The CDR3 consists of 16 residues. The CDR3 nucleotides are TGTGCCAGCAGCTTTGGGAGTGGGCAGGGACATCAGCCCCAGCATTTT. Residues: CASSFGSGQGHQPQHF.

This clonotype was picked up a small number of times. V and J are TRBV2 and TRBJ1-2; D not certain. The germline CDR1 and CDR2 sequences are SNHLY and FYNNEI. The germline V and J ends were trimmed by 4 bases and 4 bases, with 10 bases remaining between them. CDR3 size: 13 residues. The CDR3 region is CASSVEAAYGYTF. The CDR3 nucleotides read TGTGCCAGCAGTGTGGAGGCAGCCTATGGCTACACCTTC.

A few counts support this clonotype. This rearrangement joins TRBV7-3 to TRBJ2-3; TRBD2 agrees at 9 bases. The CDR3 runs to 18 residues. CDR1 and CDR2 from the germline V gene are SGHTA and FQGTGA. The V segment lost 5 bases and the J segment 5 bases; nucleotides outside the gene matches: 17. The CDR3 nucleotides read TGTGCCAGCAGCCCCACGGGAGTGGTGCGGGGGGGCCAAGATACGCAGTATTTT. It translates to CASSPTGVVRGGQDTQYF.

This rearrangement joins TRBV10-3 to TRBJ1-5, with D possibly TRBD1 on 5 matching bases. This CDR3 comprises 17 residues. Germline V gene lookup returns CDR1 ENHRY and CDR2 SYGVKD. The V gene lost 3 bases and the J gene lost 0 bases, with 15 bases spanning the gap. Written as DNA, the CDR3 is TGTGCCATCAGTGAAGCCCCAGGGAGGTCTAGCAATCAGCCCCAGCATTTT. This translates into CAISEAPGRSSNQPQHF.